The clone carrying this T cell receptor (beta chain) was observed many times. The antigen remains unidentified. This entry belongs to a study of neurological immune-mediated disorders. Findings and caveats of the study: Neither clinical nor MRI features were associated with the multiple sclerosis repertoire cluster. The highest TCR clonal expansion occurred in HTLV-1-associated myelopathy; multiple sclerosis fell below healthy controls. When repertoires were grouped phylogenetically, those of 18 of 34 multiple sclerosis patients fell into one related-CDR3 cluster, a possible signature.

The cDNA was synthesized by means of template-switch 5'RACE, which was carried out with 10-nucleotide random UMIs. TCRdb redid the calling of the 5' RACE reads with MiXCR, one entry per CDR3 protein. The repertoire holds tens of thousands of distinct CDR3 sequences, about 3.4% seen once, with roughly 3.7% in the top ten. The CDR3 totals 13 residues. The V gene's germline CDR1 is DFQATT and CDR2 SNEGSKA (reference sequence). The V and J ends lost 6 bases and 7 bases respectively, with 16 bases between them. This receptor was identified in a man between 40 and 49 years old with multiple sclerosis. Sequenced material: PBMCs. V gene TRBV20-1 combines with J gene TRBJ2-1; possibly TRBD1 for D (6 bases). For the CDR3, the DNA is TGCAGTGCCCCCGGGACACTGGATAATGAGCAGTTCTTC. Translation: CSAPGTLDNEQFF.